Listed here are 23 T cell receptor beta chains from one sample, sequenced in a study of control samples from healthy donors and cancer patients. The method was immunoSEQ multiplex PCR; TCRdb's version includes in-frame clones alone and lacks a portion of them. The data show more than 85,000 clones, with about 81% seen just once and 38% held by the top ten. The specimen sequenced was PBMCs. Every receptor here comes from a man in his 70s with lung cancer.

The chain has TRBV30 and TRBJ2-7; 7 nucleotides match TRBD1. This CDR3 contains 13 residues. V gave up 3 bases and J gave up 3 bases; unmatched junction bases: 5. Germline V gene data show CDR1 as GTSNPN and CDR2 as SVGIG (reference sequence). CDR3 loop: CAWRVQGYYEQYF. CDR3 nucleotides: TGTGCCTGGAGAGTACAGGGGTACTACGAGCAGTACTTC.

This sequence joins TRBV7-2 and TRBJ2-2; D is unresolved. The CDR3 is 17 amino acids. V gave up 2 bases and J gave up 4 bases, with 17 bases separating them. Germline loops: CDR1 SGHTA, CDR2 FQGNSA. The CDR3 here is CASSLLTSSRSTGELFF. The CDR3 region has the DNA TGTGCCAGCAGCTTACTTACGTCGAGCCGTAGCACCGGGGAGCTGTTTTTT.

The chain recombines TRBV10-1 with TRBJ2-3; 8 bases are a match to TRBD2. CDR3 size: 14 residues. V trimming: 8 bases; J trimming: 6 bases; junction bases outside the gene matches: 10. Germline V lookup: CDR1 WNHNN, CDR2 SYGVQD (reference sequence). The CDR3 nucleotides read TGCGCCAGCGGGGCGGGGGGACCGGAGGATACGCAGTATTTT. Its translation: CASGAGGPEDTQYF.

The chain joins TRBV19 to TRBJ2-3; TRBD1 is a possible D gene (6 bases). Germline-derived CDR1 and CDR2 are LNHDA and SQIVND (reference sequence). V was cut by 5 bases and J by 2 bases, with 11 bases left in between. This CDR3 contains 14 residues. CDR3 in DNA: TGTGCCAGTAGTCAAAGGACAGACACAGATACGCAGTATTTT. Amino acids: CASSQRTDTDTQYF.

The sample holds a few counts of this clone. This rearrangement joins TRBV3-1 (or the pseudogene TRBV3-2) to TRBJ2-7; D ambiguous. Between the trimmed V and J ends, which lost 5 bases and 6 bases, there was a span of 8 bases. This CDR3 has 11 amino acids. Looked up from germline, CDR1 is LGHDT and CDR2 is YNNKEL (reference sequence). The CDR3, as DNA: TGTGCCAGCAGCTCTCCTGTCGAGCAGTACTTC. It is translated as CASSSPVEQYF.

CDR3 sequence reads: CASSLRGGRHEQYF. The CDR3 coding sequence is TGTGCCAGCAGCCTGCGGGGGGGCAGGCACGAGCAGTACTTC. The gene calls are TRBV3-1 (or the pseudogene TRBV3-2) and TRBJ2-7; 9 nucleotides agree with TRBD2. V trimming: 4 bases; J trimming: 5 bases; junction bases outside the gene matches: 6. This CDR3 spans 14 amino acids. Germline values: CDR1 LGHDT, CDR2 YNNKEL (reference sequence).

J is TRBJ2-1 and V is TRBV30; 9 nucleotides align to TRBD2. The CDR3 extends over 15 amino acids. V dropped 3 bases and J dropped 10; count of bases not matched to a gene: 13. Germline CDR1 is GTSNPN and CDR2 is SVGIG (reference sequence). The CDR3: CAWRGSGGPQGEQFF. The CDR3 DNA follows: TGTGCCTGGAGGGGGAGCGGGGGGCCCCAAGGGGAGCAGTTCTTC.

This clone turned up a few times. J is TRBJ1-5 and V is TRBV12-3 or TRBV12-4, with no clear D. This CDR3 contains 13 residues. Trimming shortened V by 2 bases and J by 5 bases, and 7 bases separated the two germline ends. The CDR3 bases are TGTGCCAGCAGTTTATTCGGTGATCAGCCCCAGCATTTT. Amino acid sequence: CASSLFGDQPQHF.

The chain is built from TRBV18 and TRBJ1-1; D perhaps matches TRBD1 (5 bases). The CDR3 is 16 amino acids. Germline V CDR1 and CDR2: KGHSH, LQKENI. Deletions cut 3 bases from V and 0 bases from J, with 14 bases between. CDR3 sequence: CASSPGVGPVNTEAFF. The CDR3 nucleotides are TGTGCCAGCTCACCGGGGGTTGGTCCGGTGAACACTGAAGCTTTCTTT.

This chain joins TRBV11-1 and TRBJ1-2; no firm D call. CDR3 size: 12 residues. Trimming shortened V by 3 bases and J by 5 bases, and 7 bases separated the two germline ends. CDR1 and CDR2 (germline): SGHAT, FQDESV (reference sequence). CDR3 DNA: TGTGCCAGCAGCTTCCGGGGTTATGGCTACACCTTC. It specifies CASSFRGYGYTF.

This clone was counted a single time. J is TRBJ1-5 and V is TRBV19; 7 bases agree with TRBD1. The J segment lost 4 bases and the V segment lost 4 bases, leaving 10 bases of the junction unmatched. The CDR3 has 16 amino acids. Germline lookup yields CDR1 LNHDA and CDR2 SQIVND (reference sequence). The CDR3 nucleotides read TGTGCCAGTAGTAGAACAGGGGAAATTGATAATCAGCCCCAGCATTTT. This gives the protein CASSRTGEIDNQPQHF.

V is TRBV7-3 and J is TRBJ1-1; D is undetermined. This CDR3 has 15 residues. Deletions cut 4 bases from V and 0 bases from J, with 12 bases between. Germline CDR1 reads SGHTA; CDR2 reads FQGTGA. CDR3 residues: CASSSTRALNTEAFF. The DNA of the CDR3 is TGTGCCAGCAGCTCTACCCGTGCCCTGAACACTGAAGCTTTCTTT. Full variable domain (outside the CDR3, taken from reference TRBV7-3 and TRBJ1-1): GAGVSQTPSNKVTEKGKYVELRCDPISGHTALYWYRQSLGQGPEFLIYFQGTGAADDSGLPNDRFFAVRPEGSVSTLKIQRTERGDSAVYLCASSSTRALNTEAFFGQGTRLTVV.

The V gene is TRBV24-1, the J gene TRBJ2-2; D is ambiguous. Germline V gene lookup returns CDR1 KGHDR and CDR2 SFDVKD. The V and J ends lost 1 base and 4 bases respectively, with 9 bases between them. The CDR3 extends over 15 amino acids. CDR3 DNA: TGTGCCACCAGTGATTTCAACAGCCCCACCGGGGAGCTGTTTTTT. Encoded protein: CATSDFNSPTGELFF.

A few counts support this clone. The CDR3 DNA follows: TGTGCCAGCAGCGTTAGCGTCACAGATACGCAGTATTTT. This sequence encodes CASSVSVTDTQYF. The J gene is TRBJ2-3, the V gene TRBV9; D is possibly TRBD2 (5 bases). The length of the CDR3 is 13 residues. Germline CDR1 is SGDLS and CDR2 is YYNGEE. Trimming removed 2 bases from V and 2 bases from J, with 6 bases in between.

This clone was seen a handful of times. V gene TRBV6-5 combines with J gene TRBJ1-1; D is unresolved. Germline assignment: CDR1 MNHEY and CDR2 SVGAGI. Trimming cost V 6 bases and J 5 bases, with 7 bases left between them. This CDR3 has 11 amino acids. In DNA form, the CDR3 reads TGTGCCAGCAGACTCGGGACTGAAGCTTTCTTT. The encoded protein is CASRLGTEAFF.

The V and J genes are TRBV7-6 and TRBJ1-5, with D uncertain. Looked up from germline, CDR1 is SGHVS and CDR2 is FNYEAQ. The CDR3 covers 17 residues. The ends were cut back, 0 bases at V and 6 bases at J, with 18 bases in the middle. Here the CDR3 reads CASSLARAGRPGQPQHF. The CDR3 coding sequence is TGTGCCAGCAGCTTAGCGCGGGCTGGCCGACCTGGTCAGCCCCAGCATTTT.

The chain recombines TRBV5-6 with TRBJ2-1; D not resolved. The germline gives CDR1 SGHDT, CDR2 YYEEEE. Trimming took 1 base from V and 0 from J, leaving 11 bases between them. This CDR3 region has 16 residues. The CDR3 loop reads CASSLPYRHSYNEQFF. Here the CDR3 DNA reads TGTGCCAGCAGCTTGCCCTACAGACACTCCTACAATGAGCAGTTCTTC.

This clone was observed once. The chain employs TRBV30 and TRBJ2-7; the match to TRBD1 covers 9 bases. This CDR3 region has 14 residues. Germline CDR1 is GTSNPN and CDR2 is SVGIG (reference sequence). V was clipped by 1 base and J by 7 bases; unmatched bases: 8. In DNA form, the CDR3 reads TGTGCCTGGAGTGGCCCCGGACAGGGGAGAGAGCAGTACTTC. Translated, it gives CAWSGPGQGREQYF.

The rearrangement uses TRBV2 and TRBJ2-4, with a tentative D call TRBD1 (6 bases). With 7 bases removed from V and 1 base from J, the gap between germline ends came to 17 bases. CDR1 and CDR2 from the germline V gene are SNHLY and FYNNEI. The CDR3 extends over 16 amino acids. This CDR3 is CASTEQGMAAKNIQYF. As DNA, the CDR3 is TGTGCCAGCACCGAGCAGGGGATGGCGGCCAAAAACATTCAGTACTTC.

The CDR3 bases are TGTGCCAGCAGCGTGGACTGGAAGGAGCAGTACTTC. Protein sequence: CASSVDWKEQYF. V is TRBV7-9 and J is TRBJ2-7, with a tentative D call TRBD2 (5 bases). CDR3 length: 12 amino acids. V was cut by 5 bases and J by 7 bases, with 12 bases left in between. Germline assignment: CDR1 SEHNR and CDR2 FQNEAQ (reference sequence).

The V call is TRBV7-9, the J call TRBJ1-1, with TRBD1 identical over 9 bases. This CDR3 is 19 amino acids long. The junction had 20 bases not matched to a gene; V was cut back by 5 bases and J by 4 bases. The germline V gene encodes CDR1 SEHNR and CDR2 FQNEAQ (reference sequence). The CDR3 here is CASSPKDEGQGRIFTEAFF. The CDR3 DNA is TGTGCCAGCAGCCCAAAAGATGAGGGACAGGGCCGTATTTTCACTGAAGCTTTCTTT.

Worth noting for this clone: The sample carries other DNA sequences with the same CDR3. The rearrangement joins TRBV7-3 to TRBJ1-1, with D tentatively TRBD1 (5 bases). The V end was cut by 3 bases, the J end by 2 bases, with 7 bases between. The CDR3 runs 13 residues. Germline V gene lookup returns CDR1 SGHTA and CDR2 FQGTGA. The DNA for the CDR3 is TGTGCCAGCAGCTTTGGGGGTAACACTGAAGCTTTCTTT. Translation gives CASSFGGNTEAFF.

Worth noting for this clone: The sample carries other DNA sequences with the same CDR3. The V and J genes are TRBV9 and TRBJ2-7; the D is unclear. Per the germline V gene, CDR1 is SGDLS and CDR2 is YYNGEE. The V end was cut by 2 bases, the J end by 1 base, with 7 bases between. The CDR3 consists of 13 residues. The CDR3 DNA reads TGTGCCAGCAGCGTCGACTCATCCTACGAGCAGTACTTC. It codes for CASSVDSSYEQYF.